Shown below are 27 T cell receptor beta chains from a single sample sequenced in a study of T cell responses to AZD1222 COVID-19 vaccine (dated by TCRdb to the early 2020s). The time point label here, explained by the study, means: baseline before first vaccination. The receptor library was made with the immunoSEQ multiplex PCR assay. What TCRdb holds here is the immuneACCESS table cut down to in-frame rearrangements. Part of the clones is not present; checked against another copy, under half of the missing clones reflect an unresolved V gene, and the others are unexplained. Here the sample has 100,000 to 150,000 clones; roughly nine tenths occur a single time. Around 7% of the sample goes to the ten largest clones. Sequenced here: peripheral blood, sampled on day 0 of AZD1222 vaccination. The receptor set was obtained from an adult in good health.

The CDR3 DNA reads TGTGCCAGCAGCCTTAGCGGGGATACGCAGTATTTT. It translates to CASSLSGDTQYF. The J gene is TRBJ2-3, the V gene TRBV28; 7 positions match TRBD2. The CDR3 spans 12 residues. CDR1 and CDR2 from the germline V gene are MDHEN and SYDVKM. V trimming: 6 bases; J trimming: 6 bases; junction bases outside the gene matches: 3.

CDR3 DNA: TGTGCCAGCAGCTTGATGGGCGCAGGGTGGACGACTGAAGCTTTCTTT. Encoded protein: CASSLMGAGWTTEAFF. This chain uses TRBV5-4 with TRBJ1-1, with D tentatively TRBD1 (5 bases). The CDR3 contains 16 residues. The V gene lost 1 base and the J gene lost 5 bases, with 18 bases spanning the gap. Germline V CDR1 and CDR2: SGHNT, YYREEE (reference sequence).

The chain combines TRBV7-2 with TRBJ2-7; 9 bases map to TRBD1. From germline, CDR1 is SGHTA and CDR2 FQGNSA. With V trimmed by 7 bases and J by 3 bases, 7 bases remained unmatched. This CDR3 has 14 residues. CDR3 nucleotide sequence: TGTGCCAGCACCGCGGGACAGGGATTCTACGAGCAGTACTTC. Its protein product is CASTAGQGFYEQYF.

J is TRBJ2-2 and V is TRBV6-5; D unclear. Germline V gene sequence: CDR1 MNHEY, CDR2 SVGAGI. The V and J ends lost 6 bases and 2 bases respectively, with 1 base between them. The CDR3 extends over 11 amino acids. The CDR3 loop reads CASRNTGELFF. The CDR3 DNA sequence: TGTGCCAGCAGAAACACCGGGGAGCTGTTTTTT.

This clone was recorded a few times. The chain links TRBV27 to TRBJ2-7, with 13 bases matching TRBD2. This CDR3 has 16 amino acids. V trimming: 3 bases; J trimming: 5 bases; junction bases outside the gene matches: 7. Germline CDR1 reads MNHEY; CDR2 reads SMNVEV (reference sequence). DNA of the CDR3: TGTGCCAGCAGTTTTGTGGGACTAGCGGGGCGGCACGAGCAGTACTTC. The encoded protein is CASSFVGLAGRHEQYF.

The V gene is TRBV4-1, the J gene TRBJ1-2; D is unclear. Germline loops: CDR1 MGHRA, CDR2 YSYEKL. Trimming took 0 bases from V and 2 from J, leaving 13 bases between them. The CDR3 has 16 amino acids. CDR3 coding DNA: TGCGCCAGCAGCCAAGACGGGCGGGTTACCAACTATGGCTACACCTTC. Its protein is CASSQDGRVTNYGYTF.

The chain couples TRBV5-6 to TRBJ1-6; D is uncertain. The CDR3 is 17 amino acids. V lost 4 bases and J 0 bases, leaving 14 bases between the germline ends. Germline loops: CDR1 SGHDT, CDR2 YYEEEE. The CDR3 DNA sequence: TGTGCCAGCAGCCCCAGGACGGTGAGCTCCTATAATTCACCCCTCCACTTT. Translation: CASSPRTVSSYNSPLHF.

The rearrangement uses TRBV9 and TRBJ2-1, with TRBD1 matching over 8 bases. Germline V gene sequence: CDR1 SGDLS, CDR2 YYNGEE. The CDR3 spans 16 residues. Germline trimming cut 2 bases from V and 3 bases from J; bases unmatched to any gene: 7. The CDR3 bases are TGTGCCAGCAGCGTTCCGGAGACAGGGGACTACAATGAGCAGTTCTTC. It yields the protein CASSVPETGDYNEQFF.

CDR3 residues: CASSLDKGEKLFF. CDR3 bases: TGTGCCAGCAGCTTAGACAAGGGGGAAAAACTGTTTTTT. The chain employs TRBV5-6 and TRBJ1-4; perhaps TRBD1 as D (5 bases). Germline assignment: CDR1 SGHDT and CDR2 YYEEEE. CDR3 length: 13 residues. V was shortened by 2 bases and J by 8 bases, with 10 bases between the two germline ends.

The V gene is TRBV4-1, the J gene TRBJ2-5; D unclear. Germline lookup yields CDR1 MGHRA and CDR2 YSYEKL. The CDR3 spans 14 residues. V lost 1 base and J 2 bases, leaving 8 bases between the germline ends. In nucleotides, the CDR3 is TGCGCCAGCAGCCAAGGGGTGTTACAAGAGACCCAGTACTTC. This encodes CASSQGVLQETQYF.

V and J are TRBV18 and TRBJ2-1; 8 bases are shared with TRBD2. This CDR3 is built from 15 residues. V lost 0 bases, J lost 6 bases, and 4 bases stayed unmatched. The V gene's germline CDR1 is KGHSH and CDR2 LQKENI. The CDR3: CASSPPRGGPNEQFF. For the CDR3, the DNA is TGTGCCAGCTCACCACCGCGCGGGGGGCCCAATGAGCAGTTCTTC. Variable domain in full (rest from reference TRBV18 and TRBJ2-1): NAGVMQNPRHLVRRRGQEARLRCSPMKGHSHVYWYRQLPEEGLKFMVYLQKENIIDESGMPKERFSAEFPKEGPSILRIQQVVRGDSAAYFCASSPPRGGPNEQFFGPGTRLTVL.

The J gene is TRBJ1-5, the V gene TRBV2; D unresolved. The CDR3 is made up of 14 amino acids. Per germline, CDR1 SNHLY and CDR2 FYNNEI. V was pared by 6 bases and J by 2 bases, with 11 bases between. CDR3 residues: CASSADMGNQPQHF. CDR3 in DNA: TGTGCCAGCAGCGCCGATATGGGCAATCAGCCCCAGCATTTT.

The chain recombines TRBV19 with TRBJ2-7; D not certain. Trimming pared 0 bases from V and 2 bases from J, leaving 11 bases between. Per the germline V gene, CDR1 is LNHDA and CDR2 is SQIVND (reference sequence). This CDR3 contains 15 residues. This CDR3 reads CASSIDSGSPYEQYF. The CDR3 region has the DNA TGTGCCAGTAGTATAGATTCAGGTAGCCCCTACGAGCAGTACTTC.

V is TRBV3-1 (or the pseudogene TRBV3-2) and J is TRBJ1-5; D remains ambiguous. The V gene's germline CDR1 is LGHDT and CDR2 YNNKEL (reference sequence). The V and J ends lost 2 bases and 4 bases respectively, with 6 bases between them. The CDR3 consists of 13 residues. The DNA of the CDR3 is TGTGCCAGCAGCCAAAGAGTTAATCAGCCCCAGCATTTT. It codes for CASSQRVNQPQHF.

This chain uses TRBV7-9 with TRBJ2-3; weak D call: TRBD2 (5 bases). Germline CDR1 is SEHNR and CDR2 is FQNEAQ (reference sequence). This CDR3 is 13 amino acids long. The ends were cut back, 11 bases at V and 2 bases at J, with 14 bases in the middle. The CDR3 coding sequence is TGTGCCTCAGAGGGCACTCTCACAGATACGCAGTATTTT. Amino acid sequence: CASEGTLTDTQYF.

The rearrangement links TRBV12-3 or TRBV12-4 to TRBJ2-5; D is undetermined. V lost 6 bases and J lost 5, with 7 bases in between. This CDR3 contains 11 residues. CDR3 sequence (DNA): TGTGCCAGCAGCCCAGAGGAGACCCAGTACTTC. It is translated as CASSPEETQYF.

J is TRBJ1-5 and V is TRBV6-5; D perhaps matches TRBD1 (5 bases). The V gene lost 5 bases and the J gene lost 7 bases, with 12 bases spanning the gap. Germline CDR1 MNHEY, CDR2 SVGAGI. CDR3 size: 13 residues. The CDR3 sequence is CASSTLGGQPQHF. DNA of the CDR3: TGTGCCAGCAGTACCCTGGGGGGGCAGCCCCAGCATTTT.

The V call is TRBV5-1, the J call TRBJ1-3; D may be TRBD1 (5 bases). The V end was cut by 0 bases, the J end by 5 bases, with 12 bases between. Germline V gene data show CDR1 as SGHRS and CDR2 as YFSETQ. This CDR3 region has 15 residues. CDR3 coding DNA: TGCGCCAGCAGCTTGGTGCAGGGTACGAGAAACACCATATATTTT. Amino acids: CASSLVQGTRNTIYF.

This chain uses TRBV12-3 or TRBV12-4 with TRBJ2-3; D ambiguous. Between the trimmed V and J ends, which lost 1 base and 5 bases, there was a span of 4 bases. This CDR3 has 12 residues. DNA for the CDR3: TGTGCCAGCAGTTTAGTGTTAGATACGCAGTATTTT. This translates into CASSLVLDTQYF.

The gene calls are TRBV10-2 and TRBJ1-5; D call uncertain. The CDR3 is 14 amino acids. Trimming left V 0 bases short and J 6 bases short, with 9 bases between. Germline values: CDR1 WSHSY, CDR2 SAAADI. The CDR3 sequence is CASSESIRAQPQHF. The CDR3 bases are TGCGCCAGCAGTGAGTCGATTCGGGCTCAGCCCCAGCATTTT.

V gene TRBV9 combines with J gene TRBJ2-7, with a tentative D call TRBD1 (6 bases). There are 14 residues in the CDR3. Germline CDR1 and CDR2: SGDLS and YYNGEE. Between the trimmed V and J ends, which lost 4 bases and 6 bases, there was a span of 17 bases. CDR3 protein: CASSPQGNQGEQYF. CDR3 bases: TGTGCCAGCAGCCCCCAGGGGAACCAAGGCGAGCAGTACTTC.

V and J are TRBV12-3 or TRBV12-4 and TRBJ2-2; a possible D gene is TRBD1 (5 bases). The V and J ends lost 5 bases and 8 bases respectively, with 12 bases between them. The CDR3 loop spans 13 amino acids. The CDR3 here is CASSNQGRGELFF. DNA for the CDR3: TGTGCCAGCAGTAACCAGGGTCGAGGGGAGCTGTTTTTT.

The chain has TRBV7-2 and TRBJ1-1; D unresolved. CDR1 and CDR2 (germline): SGHTA, FQGNSA. The V gene lost 2 bases and the J gene lost 3 bases, with 7 bases spanning the gap. This CDR3 region has 13 residues. CDR3 sequence: CASSLSRDTEAFF. The CDR3 nucleotides read TGTGCCAGCAGCTTAAGCCGGGACACTGAAGCTTTCTTT.

The chain recombines TRBV9 with TRBJ2-7; possibly TRBD1 for D (6 bases). CDR1 is SGDLS and CDR2 is YYNGEE in the germline V gene. The CDR3 extends over 13 amino acids. Trimming pared 3 bases from V and 5 bases from J, leaving 12 bases between. CDR3 in amino acids: CASSATGFHEQYF. CDR3 nucleotide sequence: TGTGCCAGCAGCGCCACAGGGTTCCACGAGCAGTACTTC.

The rearrangement uses TRBV21-1 and TRBJ1-2; the tabulated D call, TRBD1, remains unverified against the DNA. TRBV21-1 constitutes a pseudogene. This CDR3 contains 18 residues. The CDR3 region is CASSKYGTGPHPNYGYTF. The CDR3 DNA sequence: TGTGCCAGCAGCAAGTATGGGACAGGGCCCCATCCTAACTATGGCTACACCTTC.

This sequence joins TRBV5-1 and TRBJ2-7, with D maybe TRBD1 (7 bases). The CDR3 totals 16 residues. The V end lost 0 bases, the J end lost 0 bases, and 13 bases lay between the germline ends. Germline loops: CDR1 SGHRS, CDR2 YFSETQ. CDR3 sequence (DNA): TGCGCCAGCAGCTTGGAGGCAGGGGGGAGCTCCTACGAGCAGTACTTC. It codes for CASSLEAGGSSYEQYF.

The DNA for the CDR3 is TGTGCCAGCAGCACACGACTAGCGGGGGGAAAAGAGACCCAGTACTTC. The encoded protein is CASSTRLAGGKETQYF. V usage is TRBV9 and J usage is TRBJ2-5; 13 nucleotides line up with TRBD2. V trimming: 4 bases; J trimming: 3 bases; junction bases outside the gene matches: 6. Germline CDR1 and CDR2: SGDLS and YYNGEE. The CDR3 loop spans 16 amino acids.